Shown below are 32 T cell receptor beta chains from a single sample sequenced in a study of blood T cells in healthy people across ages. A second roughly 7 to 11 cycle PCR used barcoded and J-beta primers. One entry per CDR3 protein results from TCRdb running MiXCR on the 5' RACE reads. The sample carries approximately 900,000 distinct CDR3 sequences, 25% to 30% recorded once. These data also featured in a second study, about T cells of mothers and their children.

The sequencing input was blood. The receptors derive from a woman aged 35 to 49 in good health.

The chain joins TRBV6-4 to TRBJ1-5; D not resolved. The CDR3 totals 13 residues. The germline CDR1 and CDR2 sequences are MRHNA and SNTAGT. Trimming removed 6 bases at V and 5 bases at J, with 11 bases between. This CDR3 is CASSPEPHQPQHF. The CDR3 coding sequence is TGTGCCAGCAGCCCTGAGCCCCATCAGCCCCAGCATTTT.

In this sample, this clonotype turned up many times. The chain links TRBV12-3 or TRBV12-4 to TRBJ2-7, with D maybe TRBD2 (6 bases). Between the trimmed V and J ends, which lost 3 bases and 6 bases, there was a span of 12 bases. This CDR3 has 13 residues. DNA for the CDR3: TGTGCCAGCAGTTTGCGGGGATCAGGCGAGCAGTACTTC. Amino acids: CASSLRGSGEQYF.

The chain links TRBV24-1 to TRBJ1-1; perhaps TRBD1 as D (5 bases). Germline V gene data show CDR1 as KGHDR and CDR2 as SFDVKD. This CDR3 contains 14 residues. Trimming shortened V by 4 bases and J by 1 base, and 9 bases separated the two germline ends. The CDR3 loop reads CATSESRANTEAFF. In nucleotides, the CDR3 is TGTGCCACCAGTGAAAGCAGGGCGAACACTGAAGCTTTCTTT.

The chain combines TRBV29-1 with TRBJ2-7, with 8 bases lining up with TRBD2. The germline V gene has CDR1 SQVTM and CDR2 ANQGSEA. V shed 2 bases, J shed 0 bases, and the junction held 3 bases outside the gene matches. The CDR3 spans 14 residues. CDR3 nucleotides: TGCAGCGTTGAATGCGGGGGGAGCTCCTACGAGCAGTACTTC. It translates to CSVECGGSSYEQYF.

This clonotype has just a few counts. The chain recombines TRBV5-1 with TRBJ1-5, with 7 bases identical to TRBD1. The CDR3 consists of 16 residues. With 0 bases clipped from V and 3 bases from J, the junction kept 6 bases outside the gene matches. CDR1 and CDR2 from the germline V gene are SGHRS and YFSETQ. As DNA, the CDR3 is TGCGCCAGCAGCTTGGGCCCACAGGGGATCAATCAGCCCCAGCATTTT. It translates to CASSLGPQGINQPQHF.

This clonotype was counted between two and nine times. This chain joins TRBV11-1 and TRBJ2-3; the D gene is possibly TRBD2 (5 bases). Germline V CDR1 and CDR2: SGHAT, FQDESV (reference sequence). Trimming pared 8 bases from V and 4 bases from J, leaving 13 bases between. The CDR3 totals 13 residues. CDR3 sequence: CASGRGLADTQYF. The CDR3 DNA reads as TGTGCCAGCGGGAGAGGGTTGGCAGATACGCAGTATTTT.

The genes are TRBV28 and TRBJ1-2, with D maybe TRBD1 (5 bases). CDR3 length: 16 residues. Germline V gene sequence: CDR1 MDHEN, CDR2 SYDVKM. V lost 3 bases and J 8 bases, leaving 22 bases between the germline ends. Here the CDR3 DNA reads TGTGCCAGCAGTTTTTCCCGACTGAGGATGGGGGTCGGCTACACCTTC. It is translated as CASSFSRLRMGVGYTF.

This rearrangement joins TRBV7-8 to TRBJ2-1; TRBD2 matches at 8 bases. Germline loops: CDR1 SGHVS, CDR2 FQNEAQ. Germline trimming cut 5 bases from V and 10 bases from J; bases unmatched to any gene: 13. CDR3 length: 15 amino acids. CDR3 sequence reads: CASSQRGGLSYEQFF. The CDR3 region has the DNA TGTGCCAGCAGCCAACGCGGGGGGCTCTCCTACGAGCAGTTCTTC.

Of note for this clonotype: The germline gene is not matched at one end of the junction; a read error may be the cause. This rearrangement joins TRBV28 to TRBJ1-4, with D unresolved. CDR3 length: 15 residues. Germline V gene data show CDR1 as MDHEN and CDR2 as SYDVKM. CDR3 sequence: CASSFWAERNEKRFF. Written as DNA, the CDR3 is TGTGCCAGCAGTTTTTGGGCAGAGAGAAATGAAAAACGGTTTTTT. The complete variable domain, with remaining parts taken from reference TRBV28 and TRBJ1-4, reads DVKVTQSSRYLVKRTGEKVFLECVQDMDHENMFWYRQDPGLGLRLIYFSYDVKMKEKGDIPEGYSVSREKKERFSLILESASTNQTSMYLCASSFWAERNEKRFFGSGTQLSVL.

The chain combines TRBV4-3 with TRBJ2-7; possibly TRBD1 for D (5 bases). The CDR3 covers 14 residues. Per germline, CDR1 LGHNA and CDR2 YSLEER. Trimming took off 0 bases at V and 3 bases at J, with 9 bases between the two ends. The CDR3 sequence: CASSQEFRGYEQYF. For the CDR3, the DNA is TGCGCCAGCAGCCAAGAATTTAGGGGCTACGAGCAGTACTTC.

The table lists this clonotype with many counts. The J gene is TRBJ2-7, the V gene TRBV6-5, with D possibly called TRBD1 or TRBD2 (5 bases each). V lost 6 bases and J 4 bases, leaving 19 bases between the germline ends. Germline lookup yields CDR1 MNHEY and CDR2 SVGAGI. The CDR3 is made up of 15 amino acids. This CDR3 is CASRLGPPVHYEQYF. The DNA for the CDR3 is TGTGCCAGCAGGCTGGGACCCCCAGTCCATTACGAGCAGTACTTC.

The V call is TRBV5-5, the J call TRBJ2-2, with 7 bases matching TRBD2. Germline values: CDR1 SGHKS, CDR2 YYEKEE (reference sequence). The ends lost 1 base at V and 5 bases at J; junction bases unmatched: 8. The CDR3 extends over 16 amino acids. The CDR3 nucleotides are TGTGCCAGCAGCTTGAAAGGGTCAGCGGGGACCGGGGAGCTGTTTTTT. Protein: CASSLKGSAGTGELFF.

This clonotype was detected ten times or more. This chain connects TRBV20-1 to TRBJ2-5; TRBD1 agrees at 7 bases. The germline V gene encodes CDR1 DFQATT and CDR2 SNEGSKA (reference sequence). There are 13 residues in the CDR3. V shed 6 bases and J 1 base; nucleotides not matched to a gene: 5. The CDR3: CSAGRGIQETQYF. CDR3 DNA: TGCAGTGCGGGCAGGGGGATCCAAGAGACCCAGTACTTC.

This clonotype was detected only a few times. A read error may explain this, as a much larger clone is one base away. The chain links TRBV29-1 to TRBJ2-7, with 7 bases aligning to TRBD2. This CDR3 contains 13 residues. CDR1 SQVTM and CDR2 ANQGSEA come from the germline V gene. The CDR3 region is CTFMSGDYNEQYF. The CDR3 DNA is TGCACCTTTATGAGCGGGGACTACAATGAGCAGTACTTC.

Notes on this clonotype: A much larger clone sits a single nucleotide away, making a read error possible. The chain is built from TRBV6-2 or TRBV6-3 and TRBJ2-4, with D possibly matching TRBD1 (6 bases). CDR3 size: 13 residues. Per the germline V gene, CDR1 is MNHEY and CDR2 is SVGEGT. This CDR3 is CVTAGVAKNIQYF. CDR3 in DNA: TGTGTCACCGCAGGGGTAGCCAAAAACATTCAGTACTTC.

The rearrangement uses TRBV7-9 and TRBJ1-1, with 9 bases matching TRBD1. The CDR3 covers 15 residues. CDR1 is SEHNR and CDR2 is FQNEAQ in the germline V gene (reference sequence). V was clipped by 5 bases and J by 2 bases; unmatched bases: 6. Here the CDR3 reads CASSRMTGGNTEAFF. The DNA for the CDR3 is TGTGCCAGCAGCCGAATGACAGGGGGTAACACTGAAGCTTTCTTT.

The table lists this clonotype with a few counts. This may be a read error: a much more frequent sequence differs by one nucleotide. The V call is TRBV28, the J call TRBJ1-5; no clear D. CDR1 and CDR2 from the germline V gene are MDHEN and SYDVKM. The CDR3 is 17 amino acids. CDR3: CASGLGRWAYSNQPQHF. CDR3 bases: TGTGCCAGCGGTTTGGGCAGGTGGGCTTATAGCAATCAGCCCCAGCATTTT.

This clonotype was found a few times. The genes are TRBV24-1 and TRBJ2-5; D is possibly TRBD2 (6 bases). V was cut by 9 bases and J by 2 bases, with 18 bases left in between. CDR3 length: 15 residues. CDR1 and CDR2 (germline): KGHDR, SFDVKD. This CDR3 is CATGGRTGPQETQYF. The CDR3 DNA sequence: TGTGCCACCGGGGGGAGGACCGGGCCGCAAGAGACCCAGTACTTC.

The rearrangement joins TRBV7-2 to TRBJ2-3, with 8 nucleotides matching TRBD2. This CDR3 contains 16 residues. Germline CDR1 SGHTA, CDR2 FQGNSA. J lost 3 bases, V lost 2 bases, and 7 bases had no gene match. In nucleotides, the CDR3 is TGTGCCAGCAGCTTAATCGGGACTAGTAATACAGATACGCAGTATTTT. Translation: CASSLIGTSNTDTQYF. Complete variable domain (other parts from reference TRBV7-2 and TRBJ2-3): GAGVSQSPSNKVTEKGKDVELRCDPISGHTALYWYRQSLGQGLEFLIYFQGNSAPDKSGLPSDRFSAERTGGSVSTLTIQRTQQEDSAVYLCASSLIGTSNTDTQYFGPGTRLTVL.

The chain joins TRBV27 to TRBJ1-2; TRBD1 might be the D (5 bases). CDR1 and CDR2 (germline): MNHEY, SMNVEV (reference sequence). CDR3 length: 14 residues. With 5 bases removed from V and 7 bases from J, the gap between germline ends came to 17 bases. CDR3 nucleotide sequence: TGTGCCAGCAGTCTCACAGGCCCCGGCTGTGGCTACACCTTC. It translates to CASSLTGPGCGYTF.

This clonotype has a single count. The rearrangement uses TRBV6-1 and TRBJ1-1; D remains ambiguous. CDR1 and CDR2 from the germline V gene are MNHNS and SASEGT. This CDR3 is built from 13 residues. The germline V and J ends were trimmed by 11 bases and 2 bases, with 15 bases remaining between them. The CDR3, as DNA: TGTGCCGTTTGGGCAGACCTCAACACTGAAGCTTTCTTT. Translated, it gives CAVWADLNTEAFF.

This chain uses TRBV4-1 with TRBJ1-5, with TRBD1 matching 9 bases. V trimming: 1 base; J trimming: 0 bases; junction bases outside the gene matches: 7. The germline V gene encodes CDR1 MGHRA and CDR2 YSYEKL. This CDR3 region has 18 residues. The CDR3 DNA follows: TGCGCCAGCAGCCAAGGTGGACAGGGGCGTTATAGCAATCAGCCCCAGCATTTT. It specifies CASSQGGQGRYSNQPQHF.

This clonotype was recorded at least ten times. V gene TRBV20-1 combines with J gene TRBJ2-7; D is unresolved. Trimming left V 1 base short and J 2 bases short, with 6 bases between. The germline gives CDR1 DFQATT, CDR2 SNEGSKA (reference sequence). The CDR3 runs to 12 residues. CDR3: CSARGATYEQYF. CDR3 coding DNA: TGCAGTGCTAGAGGAGCGACCTACGAGCAGTACTTC.

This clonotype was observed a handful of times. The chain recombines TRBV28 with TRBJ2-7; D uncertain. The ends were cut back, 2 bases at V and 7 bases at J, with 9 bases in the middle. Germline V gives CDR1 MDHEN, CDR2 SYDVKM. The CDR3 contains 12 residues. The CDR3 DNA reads TGTGCCAGCAGTTTAAATATCAGGGAGCAGTACTTC. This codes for CASSLNIREQYF.

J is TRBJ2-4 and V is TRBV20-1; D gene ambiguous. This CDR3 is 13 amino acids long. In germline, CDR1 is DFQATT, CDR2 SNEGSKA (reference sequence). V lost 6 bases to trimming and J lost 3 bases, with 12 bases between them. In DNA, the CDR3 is TGCAGTGCGGAGCCCCGAGACAAAAACATTCAGTACTTC. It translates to CSAEPRDKNIQYF.

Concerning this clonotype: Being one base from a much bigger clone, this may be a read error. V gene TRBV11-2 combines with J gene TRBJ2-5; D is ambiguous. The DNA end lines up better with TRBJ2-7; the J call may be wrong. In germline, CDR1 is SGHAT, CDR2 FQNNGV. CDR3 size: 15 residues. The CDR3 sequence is CASSLDPPGVYEQYF. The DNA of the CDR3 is TGTGCCAGCAGCTTAGATCCCCCAGGAGTTTACGAGCAGTACTTC.

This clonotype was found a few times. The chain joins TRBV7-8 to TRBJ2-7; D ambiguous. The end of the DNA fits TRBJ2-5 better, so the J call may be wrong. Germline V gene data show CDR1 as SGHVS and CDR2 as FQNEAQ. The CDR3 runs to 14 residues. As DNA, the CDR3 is TGTGCCAGCAGCTTAAACAGTAGAGGAGAGACCCAGTACTTC. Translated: CASSLNSRGETQYF.

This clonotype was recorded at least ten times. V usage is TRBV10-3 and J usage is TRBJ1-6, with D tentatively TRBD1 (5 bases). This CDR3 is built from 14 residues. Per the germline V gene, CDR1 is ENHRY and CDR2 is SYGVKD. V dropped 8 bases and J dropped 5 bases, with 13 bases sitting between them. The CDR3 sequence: CAIRQPRDNSPLHF. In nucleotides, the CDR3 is TGTGCCATCCGACAGCCTAGGGATAATTCACCCCTCCACTTT.

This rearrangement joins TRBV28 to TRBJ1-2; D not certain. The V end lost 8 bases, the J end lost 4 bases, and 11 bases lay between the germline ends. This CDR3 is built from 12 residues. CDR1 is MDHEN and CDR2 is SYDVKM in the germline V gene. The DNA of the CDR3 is TGTGCCAGCTGTGCTCCCCTCTATGGCTACACCTTC. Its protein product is CASCAPLYGYTF.

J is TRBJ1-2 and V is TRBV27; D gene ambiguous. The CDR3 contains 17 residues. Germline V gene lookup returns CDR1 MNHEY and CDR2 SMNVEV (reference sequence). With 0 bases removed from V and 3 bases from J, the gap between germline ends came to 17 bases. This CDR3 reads CASSLSSSLGLDYGYTF. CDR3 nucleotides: TGTGCCAGCAGTTTATCATCCTCCCTGGGTTTGGACTATGGCTACACCTTC.

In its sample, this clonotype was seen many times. In nucleotides, the CDR3 is TGCGCCAGCAGCCATCCGGGACAGGTCCCCTACGAGCAGTACTTC. Encoded protein: CASSHPGQVPYEQYF. The chain combines TRBV4-1 with TRBJ2-7; 8 bases align to TRBD1. The junction had 6 bases not matched to a gene; V was cut back by 3 bases and J by 2 bases. The CDR3 covers 15 residues. CDR1 and CDR2 from the germline V gene are MGHRA and YSYEKL.

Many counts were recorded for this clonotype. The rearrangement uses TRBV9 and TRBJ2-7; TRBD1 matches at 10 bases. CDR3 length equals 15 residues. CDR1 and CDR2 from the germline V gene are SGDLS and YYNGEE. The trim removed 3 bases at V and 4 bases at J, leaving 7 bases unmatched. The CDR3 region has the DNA TGTGCCAGCAGCGGAGTAGGGGACAGGGGTTACGAGCAGTACTTC. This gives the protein CASSGVGDRGYEQYF.